The 31 T cell receptor beta chains below were found in one sample sequenced in a study of blood T cell repertoires in COVID-19. The method was immunoSEQ multiplex PCR; TCRdb's version includes in-frame clones alone and lacks a portion of them. In the table there are roughly 63,000 clones, about 80% of which are singletons. The specimen sequenced was peripheral blood. The receptors derive from a human donor in a cohort sampled during active COVID-19.

This clone was recorded once. This sequence joins TRBV6-1 and TRBJ2-3; D unresolved. This CDR3 has 12 residues. The V end lost 2 bases, the J end lost 4 bases, and 4 bases lay between the germline ends. CDR1 is MNHNS, CDR2 SASEGT, per germline. Here the CDR3 DNA reads TGTGCCAGCAGTGAACTTCCAGATACGCAGTATTTT. Translated: CASSELPDTQYF.

CDR3 loop: CASRSGGSGDTEAFF. The CDR3 DNA reads TGTGCCAGCAGGAGCGGGGGTTCGGGGGACACTGAAGCTTTCTTT. This chain uses TRBV27 with TRBJ1-1; D is possibly TRBD1 (5 bases). The V end lost 6 bases, the J end lost 3 bases, and 17 bases lay between the germline ends. Per germline, CDR1 MNHEY and CDR2 SMNVEV (reference sequence). The CDR3 is 15 residues long.

The chain employs TRBV6-6 and TRBJ2-5, with D perhaps matching TRBD2 (5 bases). V dropped 7 bases and J dropped 5 bases, with 20 bases sitting between them. The germline V gene encodes CDR1 MNHNY and CDR2 SVGAGI (reference sequence). CDR3 length: 15 residues. The CDR3, as DNA: TGTGCCAGCACCCATCGGACTGGACCCCAGGAGACCCAGTACTTC. It translates to CASTHRTGPQETQYF.

The rearrangement joins TRBV24-1 to TRBJ2-5, with D possibly matching TRBD2 (6 bases). The germline V gene has CDR1 KGHDR and CDR2 SFDVKD. The V and J ends lost 9 bases and 5 bases respectively, with 12 bases between them. This CDR3 has 12 residues. This CDR3 is CATGGRGETQYF. DNA for the CDR3: TGTGCCACCGGGGGACGGGGGGAGACCCAGTACTTC.

V is TRBV14 and J is TRBJ2-7, with D hard to call. Deletions cut 4 bases from V and 6 bases from J, with 13 bases between. The CDR3 runs 13 residues. Germline V gives CDR1 SGHDN, CDR2 FVKESK. The CDR3 sequence is CASSRNQVGEQYF. As DNA, the CDR3 is TGTGCCAGCAGCCGTAACCAGGTGGGCGAGCAGTACTTC.

V gene TRBV7-2 combines with J gene TRBJ2-1, with TRBD2 matching over 15 bases. The germline CDR1 and CDR2 sequences are SGHTA and FQGNSA. The length of the CDR3 is 17 residues. J gave up 10 bases and V 5 bases, and 12 bases lay outside the gene matches. CDR3 protein: CASSLRGTSGRKEEQFF. CDR3 nucleotide sequence: TGTGCCAGCAGCCTAAGGGGGACTAGCGGGAGGAAGGAGGAGCAGTTCTTC. Drawing the rest from reference TRBV7-2 and TRBJ2-1, the complete variable domain is GAGVSQSPSNKVTEKGKDVELRCDPISGHTALYWYRQSLGQGLEFLIYFQGNSAPDKSGLPSDRFSAERTGGSVSTLTIQRTQQEDSAVYLCASSLRGTSGRKEEQFFGPGTRLTVL.

This chain joins TRBV24-1 and TRBJ2-5; a weak D match, TRBD2 (7 bases). The CDR3 runs to 16 residues. The germline V and J ends were trimmed by 3 bases and 3 bases, with 16 bases remaining between them. From germline, CDR1 is KGHDR and CDR2 SFDVKD. CDR3 sequence reads: CATSDPLGGAEETQYF. DNA of the CDR3: TGTGCCACCAGTGATCCCCTAGGGGGGGCGGAAGAGACCCAGTACTTC.

The chain employs TRBV12-3 or TRBV12-4 and TRBJ1-1; the D gene is possibly TRBD1 (6 bases). V dropped 6 bases and J dropped 5 bases, with 13 bases sitting between them. The CDR3 extends over 13 amino acids. In DNA form, the CDR3 reads TGTGCCAGCAGGGACGGGACATTTACTGAAGCTTTCTTT. Translating it yields CASRDGTFTEAFF.

V usage is TRBV19 and J usage is TRBJ2-3; 15 positions agree with TRBD2. Germline CDR1 reads LNHDA; CDR2 reads SQIVND (reference sequence). J gave up 4 bases and V 7 bases, and 6 bases lay outside the gene matches. The CDR3 length is 16 residues. Here the CDR3 DNA reads TGTGCCAGTACCTGGACTAGCGGGAGGGCCGCAGATACGCAGTATTTT. Protein: CASTWTSGRAADTQYF.

The J gene is TRBJ1-2, the V gene TRBV6-5, with 9 bases lining up with TRBD1. This CDR3 contains 10 residues. In germline, CDR1 is MNHEY, CDR2 SVGAGI. Germline trimming cut 11 bases from V and 7 bases from J; bases unmatched to any gene: 2. The CDR3 sequence is CAGDRVGYTF. As DNA, the CDR3 is TGTGCCGGGGACAGGGTTGGCTACACCTTC.

The rearrangement uses TRBV2 and TRBJ1-5, with TRBD1 matching 7 bases. The J segment lost 0 bases and the V segment lost 6 bases, leaving 5 bases of the junction unmatched. This CDR3 contains 15 residues. CDR1 and CDR2 (germline): SNHLY, FYNNEI. The chain's CDR3 is CASSSRTGSNQPQHF. The CDR3 DNA reads as TGTGCCAGCAGCTCTCGGACAGGTAGCAATCAGCCCCAGCATTTT.

The CDR3 DNA reads TGTGCCAGCAGCCCATCCCTGGAGCAGTTCTTC. As protein: CASSPSLEQFF. V and J are TRBV6-2 or TRBV6-3 and TRBJ2-1; D is unclear. There are 11 residues in the CDR3. Trimming removed 6 bases at V and 10 bases at J, with 10 bases between. Germline V gene sequence: CDR1 MNHEY, CDR2 SVGEGT.

This clone was found a few times. V and J are TRBV6-1 and TRBJ1-2; TRBD1 might be the D (5 bases). Germline-derived CDR1 and CDR2 are MNHNS and SASEGT. This CDR3 is built from 15 residues. The V gene lost 2 bases and the J gene lost 7 bases, with 17 bases spanning the gap. As DNA, the CDR3 is TGTGCCAGCAGTGAACAGGGAGGGCCCCTCCCTGGCTACACCTTC. It translates to CASSEQGGPLPGYTF.

This chain joins TRBV2 and TRBJ1-2, with a weak D call TRBD1 (6 bases). From germline, CDR1 is SNHLY and CDR2 FYNNEI. CDR3 length equals 12 residues. Between the trimmed V and J ends, which lost 5 bases and 8 bases, there was a span of 12 bases. This CDR3 is CASSLQGWGYTF. CDR3 sequence (DNA): TGTGCCAGCAGTCTACAGGGTTGGGGCTACACCTTC.

This clone was recorded once. The chain employs TRBV7-2 and TRBJ1-5; a possible D gene is TRBD1 (5 bases). V lost 0 bases, J lost 1 base, and 13 bases lay in between. This CDR3 is built from 17 residues. Germline CDR1 reads SGHTA; CDR2 reads FQGNSA. The CDR3 is CASSLALGQGSNQPQHF. The DNA for the CDR3 is TGTGCCAGCAGCTTAGCGCTCGGGCAGGGCAGCAATCAGCCCCAGCATTTT.

The CDR3 DNA follows: TGTGCCAGCGGAGGGGCGCGTAGGAGCAATCAGCCCCAGCATTTT. Amino acids: CASGGARRSNQPQHF. The rearrangement joins TRBV6-6 to TRBJ1-5; maybe TRBD1 (5 bases). Trimming removed 8 bases from V and 1 base from J, with 15 bases in between. Germline loops: CDR1 MNHNY, CDR2 SVGAGI (reference sequence). The CDR3 has 15 amino acids.

This clone was counted only a few times. The chain joins TRBV5-6 to TRBJ2-3, with a possible D match to TRBD1 (5 bases). Germline V gene sequence: CDR1 SGHDT, CDR2 YYEEEE. The CDR3 runs to 13 residues. Deletions cut 3 bases from V and 3 bases from J, with 8 bases between. CDR3 sequence reads: CASSSQVTDTQYF. The CDR3 nucleotides are TGTGCCAGCAGCTCACAGGTTACAGATACGCAGTATTTT.

The chain combines TRBV30 with TRBJ2-2; TRBD2 matches at 14 bases. This CDR3 has 16 residues. V lost 1 base, J lost 7 bases, and 5 bases stayed unmatched. Germline assignment: CDR1 GTSNPN and CDR2 SVGIG (reference sequence). The CDR3 region has the DNA TGTGCCTGGAGTGGGTCGGGACTAGCGGGAGTCGGGGAGCTGTTTTTT. This sequence encodes CAWSGSGLAGVGELFF.

This clone was seen more than once but under ten times. Other DNA sequences in this sample translate to the same CDR3. The rearrangement uses TRBV7-8 and TRBJ1-2; 8 bases fit TRBD1. The V gene's germline CDR1 is SGHVS and CDR2 FQNEAQ. This CDR3 has 15 residues. Losses at the gene ends were 7 bases for V and 4 bases for J; bases not matched to a gene: 11. CDR3 sequence: CASTEQGVEPYGYTF. The CDR3 DNA reads TGTGCCAGCACCGAACAGGGGGTTGAGCCCTATGGCTACACCTTC.

The V and J genes are TRBV30 and TRBJ2-3, with 7 bases lining up with TRBD2. This CDR3 contains 16 residues. From germline, CDR1 is GTSNPN and CDR2 SVGIG (reference sequence). Trimming cost V 8 bases and J 4 bases; bases outside gene matches: 18. The CDR3 spells CARSAGSGRAPDTQYF. CDR3 sequence (DNA): TGTGCCCGCTCCGCTGGTAGTGGGAGGGCCCCAGATACGCAGTATTTT.

The genes are TRBV2 and TRBJ2-7, with D maybe TRBD1 (5 bases). V was shortened by 7 bases and J by 3 bases, with 10 bases between the two germline ends. The CDR3 consists of 12 residues. CDR1 is SNHLY and CDR2 is FYNNEI in the germline V gene. Here the CDR3 DNA reads TGTGCCAGCAACGCAGGGTTCTACGAGCAGTACTTC. It specifies CASNAGFYEQYF.

This chain joins TRBV18 and TRBJ2-7, with 9 bases lining up with TRBD1. Germline loops: CDR1 KGHSH, CDR2 LQKENI. The CDR3 is 15 residues long. Losses at the gene ends were 4 bases for V and 3 bases for J; bases not matched to a gene: 7. CDR3: CASSLPGQGHYEQYF. In nucleotides, the CDR3 is TGTGCCAGCTCACTGCCGGGACAGGGACACTACGAGCAGTACTTC.

In this sample, this clone turned up once. This rearrangement joins TRBV5-1 to TRBJ2-1, with 7 bases fitting TRBD1. With V trimmed by 0 bases and J by 2 bases, 2 bases remained unmatched. This CDR3 is 15 amino acids long. Germline loops: CDR1 SGHRS, CDR2 YFSETQ. The CDR3 nucleotides are TGCGCCAGCAGCTTGGGAGGGGGCACCTACAATGAGCAGTTCTTC. This gives the protein CASSLGGGTYNEQFF.

A single count supports this clone. This chain links TRBV5-8 with TRBJ2-3, with 9 bases identical to TRBD2. The CDR3 sequence is 16 residues long. In germline, CDR1 is SGHTS, CDR2 YDEGEE. The J segment lost 4 bases and the V segment lost 3 bases, leaving 9 bases of the junction unmatched. Written as DNA, the CDR3 is TGTGCCAGCAGCTCGGGAATAGCGGGAGCAGCAGATACGCAGTATTTT. It codes for CASSSGIAGAADTQYF.

The chain combines TRBV7-3 with TRBJ2-5; 7 nucleotides agree with TRBD1. The CDR3 totals 15 residues. V trimming: 5 bases; J trimming: 5 bases; junction bases outside the gene matches: 11. Germline assignment: CDR1 SGHTA and CDR2 FQGTGA. CDR3 nucleotides: TGTGCCAGCAGCCGGACAGGCTCTCAGGGGGAGACCCAGTACTTC. The encoded protein is CASSRTGSQGETQYF.

The gene calls are TRBV6-2 or TRBV6-3 and TRBJ2-3; D not resolved. The CDR3 is 12 amino acids. Germline V gene sequence: CDR1 MNHEY, CDR2 SVGEGT. V lost 4 bases to trimming and J lost 8 bases, with 10 bases between them. CDR3 region: CASSSTRGTQYF. CDR3 DNA: TGTGCCAGCAGTTCTACTCGTGGTACGCAGTATTTT.

The chain is built from TRBV27 and TRBJ2-3; 13 positions match TRBD2. CDR3 length equals 18 residues. Germline CDR1 reads MNHEY; CDR2 reads SMNVEV (reference sequence). The V segment lost 5 bases and the J segment 3 bases; nucleotides outside the gene matches: 11. The CDR3 region has the DNA TGTGCCAGCAGTCCCATGGGACTAGCGGGAATCCTGACAGATACGCAGTATTTT. Amino acid sequence: CASSPMGLAGILTDTQYF.

The sample holds one count of this clone. The chain joins TRBV12-3 or TRBV12-4 to TRBJ2-7; possible D gene TRBD1, 6 bases. V was pared by 3 bases and J by 1 base, with 7 bases between. CDR3 length: 13 amino acids. The CDR3 is CASSFDRSYEQYF. The CDR3 DNA sequence: TGTGCCAGCAGTTTTGACAGGTCCTACGAGCAGTACTTC.

This chain connects TRBV7-2 to TRBJ2-1, with D maybe TRBD2 (5 bases). Trimming took off 5 bases at V and 5 bases at J, with 13 bases between the two ends. From germline, CDR1 is SGHTA and CDR2 FQGNSA. The CDR3 totals 14 residues. The CDR3 nucleotides are TGTGCCAGCAGCAAGAATGCAGCGGACAATGAGCAGTTCTTC. This encodes CASSKNAADNEQFF.

The chain combines TRBV28 with TRBJ1-5; D may be TRBD1 (6 bases). Trimming removed 2 bases from V and 0 bases from J, with 11 bases in between. The CDR3 spans 16 residues. Germline assignment: CDR1 MDHEN and CDR2 SYDVKM. The CDR3 nucleotides are TGTGCCAGCAGTTTAGACAGGTCCTATAGCAATCAGCCCCAGCATTTT. Translating it yields CASSLDRSYSNQPQHF.

The chain links TRBV11-2 to TRBJ2-7, with 10 nucleotides matching TRBD1. Germline V gene lookup returns CDR1 SGHAT and CDR2 FQNNGV. This CDR3 spans 16 amino acids. V shed 1 base, J shed 4 bases, and the junction held 7 bases outside the gene matches. The CDR3 DNA reads TGTGCCAGCAGCTTAGTGGGGACAGGGGTTAGTTACGAGCAGTACTTC. Translating gives CASSLVGTGVSYEQYF.